The entry below describes one TCR beta chain. These data come from a study of blood T cell repertoires in COVID-19. Overall study context: The United States, Italy and Spain supplied acute and convalescent COVID-19 samples. In each case, the material was cDNA or gDNA derived from T cells, B-cell-depleted T cells, or PBMCs.

The CDR3 is 12 residues long. Trimming shortened V by 4 bases and J by 2 bases, and 6 bases separated the two germline ends. From germline, CDR1 is SGHTA and CDR2 FQGNSA. Original processing methods: How many nucleated cells were present was estimated from reference gene primer amplification. The repertoire was sequenced with immunoSEQ multiplex PCR; TCRdb's copy has only in-frame clones and lacks some. The D gene and trimming were derived from the DNA, and the V and J assignments and clone size from that table. The table records 190,000 or so clones, about nine tenths of them present only once. The specimen sequenced was peripheral blood. The receptor comes from a man aged 40-55 years with acute or convalescent COVID-19. J is TRBJ2-7 and V is TRBV7-2, with D unclear. Here the CDR3 DNA reads TGTGCCAGCAGCTCGAGAACCTACGAGCAGTACTTC. Protein: CASSSRTYEQYF. The full variable domain, with the rest looked up from reference TRBV7-2 and TRBJ2-7, is GAGVSQSPSNKVTEKGKDVELRCDPISGHTALYWYRQSLGQGLEFLIYFQGNSAPDKSGLPSDRFSAERTGGSVSTLTIQRTQQEDSAVYLCASSSRTYEQYFGPGTRLTVT.